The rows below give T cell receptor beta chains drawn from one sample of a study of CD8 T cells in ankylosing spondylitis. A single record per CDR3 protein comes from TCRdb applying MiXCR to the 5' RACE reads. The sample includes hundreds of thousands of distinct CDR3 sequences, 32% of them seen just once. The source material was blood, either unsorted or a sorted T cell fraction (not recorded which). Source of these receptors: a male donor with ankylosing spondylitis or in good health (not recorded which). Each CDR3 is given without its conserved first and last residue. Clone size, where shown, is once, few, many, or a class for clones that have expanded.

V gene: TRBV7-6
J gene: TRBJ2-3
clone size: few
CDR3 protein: ASSSHRSTDTQY

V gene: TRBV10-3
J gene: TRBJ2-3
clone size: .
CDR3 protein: AISESGGGDTQY

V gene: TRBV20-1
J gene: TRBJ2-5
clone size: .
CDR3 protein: SAYPTDRGPGETQY

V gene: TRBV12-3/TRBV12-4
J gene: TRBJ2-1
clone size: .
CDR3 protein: ASSFVRPNDQF

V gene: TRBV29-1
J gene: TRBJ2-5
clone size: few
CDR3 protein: SVNPQSEGNEETQY

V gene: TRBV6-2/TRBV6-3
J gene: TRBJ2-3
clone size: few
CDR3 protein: ASGKVQREITDTQY

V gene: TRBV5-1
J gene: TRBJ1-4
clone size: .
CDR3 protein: ASSLTATNEKLF

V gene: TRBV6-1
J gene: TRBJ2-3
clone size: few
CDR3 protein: ASWYTPTDTQY

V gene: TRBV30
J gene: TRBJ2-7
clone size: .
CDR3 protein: AWRWGTYEQY

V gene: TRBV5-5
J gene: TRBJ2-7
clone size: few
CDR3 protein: ASSSGTGVRGEQY

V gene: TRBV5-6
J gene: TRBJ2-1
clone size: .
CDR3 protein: ASSFWARPELYNEQF

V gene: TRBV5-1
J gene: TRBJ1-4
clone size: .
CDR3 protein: ASSRSYGVDEKLF

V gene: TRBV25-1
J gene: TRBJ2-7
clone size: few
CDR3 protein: ASGRITGEVN

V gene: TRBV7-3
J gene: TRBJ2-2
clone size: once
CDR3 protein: ASKKSGTSPGELF

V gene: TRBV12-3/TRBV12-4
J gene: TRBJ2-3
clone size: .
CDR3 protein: ASRPSERGNTDTQY

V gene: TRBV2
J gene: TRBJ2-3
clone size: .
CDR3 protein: ASSVAVSTDTQY

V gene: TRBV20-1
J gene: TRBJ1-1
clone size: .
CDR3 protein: SARAGSVYTEAF

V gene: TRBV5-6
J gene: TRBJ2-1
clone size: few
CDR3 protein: ASSSFGEQF

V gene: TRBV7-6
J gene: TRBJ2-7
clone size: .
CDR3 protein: ASSLQPLSEQY

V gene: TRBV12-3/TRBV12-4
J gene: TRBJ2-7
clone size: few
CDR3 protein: ASRAGTLAYEQY

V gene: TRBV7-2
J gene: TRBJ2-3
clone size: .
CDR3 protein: ASSVDGGKRADTQY

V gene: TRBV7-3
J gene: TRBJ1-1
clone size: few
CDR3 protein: ASSPRTGRGTEAF

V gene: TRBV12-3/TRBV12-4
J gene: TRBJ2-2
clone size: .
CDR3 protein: ASSPGLAGDYTGELF

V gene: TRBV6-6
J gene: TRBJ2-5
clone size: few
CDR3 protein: ASSEQAQETQY

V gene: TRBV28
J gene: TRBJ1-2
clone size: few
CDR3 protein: ASSPKYGYT

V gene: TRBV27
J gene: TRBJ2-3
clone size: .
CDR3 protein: ASSIRDTDTQY

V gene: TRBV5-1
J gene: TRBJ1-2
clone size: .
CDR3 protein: ASSLEETGGYT

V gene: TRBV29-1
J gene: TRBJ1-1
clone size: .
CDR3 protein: SVELAPGTEAF

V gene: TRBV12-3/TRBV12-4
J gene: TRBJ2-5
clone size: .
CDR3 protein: ASSQGQKANQETQY

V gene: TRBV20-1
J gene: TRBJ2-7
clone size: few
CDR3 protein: SASRSSYEQY

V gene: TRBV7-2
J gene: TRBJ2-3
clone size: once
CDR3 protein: ASSISGSLTHDTQY

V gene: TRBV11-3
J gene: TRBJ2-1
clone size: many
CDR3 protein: ASSSRTSGGFAPYNEQF

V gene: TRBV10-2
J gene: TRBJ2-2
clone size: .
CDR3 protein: ASIRGGQDTGELF

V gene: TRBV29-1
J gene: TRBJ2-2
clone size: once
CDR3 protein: SVEVAGVNTGELF

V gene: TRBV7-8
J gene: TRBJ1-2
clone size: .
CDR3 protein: ASSPGPQGVGYT

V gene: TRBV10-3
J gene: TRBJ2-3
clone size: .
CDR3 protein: AISDRLAGVDTQY

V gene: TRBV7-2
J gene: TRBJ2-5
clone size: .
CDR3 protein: ASSPGLAGVPQETQY

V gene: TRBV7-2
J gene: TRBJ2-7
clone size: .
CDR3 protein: ASSSETYEQY

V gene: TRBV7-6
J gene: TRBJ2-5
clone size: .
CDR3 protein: ASSSDGPRATQY

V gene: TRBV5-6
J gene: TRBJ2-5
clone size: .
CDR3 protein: ASKDSRSETQY

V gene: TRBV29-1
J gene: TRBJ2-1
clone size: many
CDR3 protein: SVALLKGEQF

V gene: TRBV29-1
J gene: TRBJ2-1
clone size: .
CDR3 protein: SVVLAGSYNEQF

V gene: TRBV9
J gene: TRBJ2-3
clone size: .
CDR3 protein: ASSVSWGQGALRGDTQY

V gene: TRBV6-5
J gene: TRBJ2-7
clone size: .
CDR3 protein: ASSYASGRKQY